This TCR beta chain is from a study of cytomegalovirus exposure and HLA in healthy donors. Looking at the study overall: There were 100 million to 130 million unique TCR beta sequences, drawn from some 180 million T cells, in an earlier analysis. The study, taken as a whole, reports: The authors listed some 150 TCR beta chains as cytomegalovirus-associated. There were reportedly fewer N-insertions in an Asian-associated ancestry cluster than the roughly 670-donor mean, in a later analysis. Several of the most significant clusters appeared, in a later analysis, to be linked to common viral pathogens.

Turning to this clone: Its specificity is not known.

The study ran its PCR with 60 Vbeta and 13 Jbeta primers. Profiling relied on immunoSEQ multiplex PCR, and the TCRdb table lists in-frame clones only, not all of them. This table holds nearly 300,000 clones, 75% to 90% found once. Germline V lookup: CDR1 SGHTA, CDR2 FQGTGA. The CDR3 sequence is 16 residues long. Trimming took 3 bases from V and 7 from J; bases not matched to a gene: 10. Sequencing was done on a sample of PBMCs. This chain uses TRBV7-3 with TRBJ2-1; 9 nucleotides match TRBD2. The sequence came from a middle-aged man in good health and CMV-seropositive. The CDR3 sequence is CASSFQGGRGVNEQFF. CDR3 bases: TGTGCCAGCAGCTTTCAAGGCGGGAGGGGCGTGAATGAGCAGTTCTTC.